This T cell receptor (beta chain) was observed in a study of OX40 agonist ivuxolimab in advanced cancers. The protocol was immunoSEQ multiplex PCR, while the TCRdb copy is restricted to in-frame clones and leaves out a portion. The sample yields some 80,000 clones, roughly 92% seen once. V shed 4 bases and J shed 0 bases, with 21 bases lying between them. Germline V lookup: CDR1 SGHDN, CDR2 FVKESK. The CDR3 totals 18 residues. Findings and limits, study-wide: Blood T cells, both CD4+ and CD8+, expanded clonally by week 6 at 0.1 to 3.0 mg/kg.

This clone has just a few counts. Its antigen is still unknown. The source was CD4+ or CD8+ T cells sorted from blood, collected in a trial of the OX40 agonist ivuxolimab. The TCR sequence derives from an adult with an advanced solid tumor such as melanoma, head and neck, liver or kidney cancer. The chain employs TRBV14 and TRBJ1-1; D is possibly TRBD1 (5 bases). The CDR3 coding sequence is TGTGCCAGCAGCCCCCTCTCAAGATACGGGGGATTGAACACTGAAGCTTTCTTT. This encodes CASSPLSRYGGLNTEAFF.